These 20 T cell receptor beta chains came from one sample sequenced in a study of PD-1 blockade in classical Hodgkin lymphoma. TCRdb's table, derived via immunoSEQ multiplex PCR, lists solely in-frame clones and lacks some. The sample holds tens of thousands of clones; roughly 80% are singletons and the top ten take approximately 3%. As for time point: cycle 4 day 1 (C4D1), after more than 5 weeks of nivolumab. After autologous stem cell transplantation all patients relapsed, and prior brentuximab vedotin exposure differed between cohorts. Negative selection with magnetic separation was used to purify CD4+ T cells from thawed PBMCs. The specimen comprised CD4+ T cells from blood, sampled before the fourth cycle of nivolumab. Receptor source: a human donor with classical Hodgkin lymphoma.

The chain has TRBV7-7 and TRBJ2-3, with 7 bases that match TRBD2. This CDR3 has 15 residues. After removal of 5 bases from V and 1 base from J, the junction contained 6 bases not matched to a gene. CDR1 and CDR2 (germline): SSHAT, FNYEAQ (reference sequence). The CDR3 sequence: CASSQSGGGTDTQYF. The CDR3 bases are TGTGCCAGCAGCCAAAGTGGGGGGGGCACAGATACGCAGTATTTT.

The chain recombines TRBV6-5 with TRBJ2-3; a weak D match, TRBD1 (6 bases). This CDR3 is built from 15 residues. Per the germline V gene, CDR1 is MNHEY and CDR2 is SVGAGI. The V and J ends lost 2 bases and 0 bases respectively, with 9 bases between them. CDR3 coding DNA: TGTGCCAGCAGTTACCAGGGGCAAAGCACAGATACGCAGTATTTT. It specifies CASSYQGQSTDTQYF.

CDR3 sequence reads: CASSQVAGARTEAFF. Written as DNA, the CDR3 is TGCGCCAGCAGCCAAGTCGCGGGGGCGAGAACTGAAGCTTTCTTT. The rearrangement links TRBV4-3 to TRBJ1-1; the D gene is possibly TRBD1 (6 bases). CDR1 and CDR2 from the germline V gene are LGHNA and YSLEER. The CDR3 spans 15 residues. The germline V and J ends were trimmed by 1 base and 5 bases, with 14 bases remaining between them.

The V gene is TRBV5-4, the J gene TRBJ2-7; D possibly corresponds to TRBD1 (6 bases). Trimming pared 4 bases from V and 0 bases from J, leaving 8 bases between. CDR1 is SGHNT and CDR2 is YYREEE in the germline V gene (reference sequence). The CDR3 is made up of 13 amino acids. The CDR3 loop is CASSRQDSYEQYF. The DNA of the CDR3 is TGTGCCAGCAGCCGACAGGACTCCTACGAGCAGTACTTC.

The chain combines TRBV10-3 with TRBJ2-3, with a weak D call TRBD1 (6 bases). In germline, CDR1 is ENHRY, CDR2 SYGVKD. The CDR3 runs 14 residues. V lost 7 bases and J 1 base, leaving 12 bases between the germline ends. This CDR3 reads CAINRQEGTDTQYF. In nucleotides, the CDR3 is TGTGCCATCAACCGACAGGAAGGCACAGATACGCAGTATTTT.

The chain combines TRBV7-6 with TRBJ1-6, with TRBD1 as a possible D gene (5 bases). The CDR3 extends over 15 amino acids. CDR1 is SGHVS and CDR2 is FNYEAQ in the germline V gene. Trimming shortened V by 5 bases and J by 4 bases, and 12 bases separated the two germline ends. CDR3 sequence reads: CASSPLAGYNSPLHF. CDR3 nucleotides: TGTGCCAGCAGCCCCCTGGCAGGGTATAATTCACCCCTCCACTTT.

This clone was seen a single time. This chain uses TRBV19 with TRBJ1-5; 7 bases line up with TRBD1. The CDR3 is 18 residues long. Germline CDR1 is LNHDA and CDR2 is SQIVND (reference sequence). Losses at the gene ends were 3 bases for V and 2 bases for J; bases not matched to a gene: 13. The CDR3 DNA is TGTGCCAGTAGTATTGGTAGAGGGGGCCACGAGGGCAATCAGCCCCAGCATTTT. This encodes CASSIGRGGHEGNQPQHF.

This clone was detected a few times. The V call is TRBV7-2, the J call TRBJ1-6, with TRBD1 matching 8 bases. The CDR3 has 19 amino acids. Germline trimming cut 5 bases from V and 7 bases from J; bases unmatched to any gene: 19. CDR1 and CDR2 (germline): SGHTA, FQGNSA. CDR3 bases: TGTGCCAGCAGCCGACGAGGGTCGGCAGGGGGCGCGGAGAATTCACCCCTCCACTTT. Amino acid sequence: CASSRRGSAGGAENSPLHF.

The CDR3 reads CASSGTGGHQPQHF. CDR3 bases: TGTGCCAGTAGTGGGACAGGGGGCCATCAGCCCCAGCATTTT. The V and J genes are TRBV19 and TRBJ1-5; 12 nucleotides match TRBD1. Losses at the gene ends were 5 bases for V and 5 bases for J; bases not matched to a gene: 1. Germline CDR1 LNHDA, CDR2 SQIVND (reference sequence). CDR3 size: 14 residues.

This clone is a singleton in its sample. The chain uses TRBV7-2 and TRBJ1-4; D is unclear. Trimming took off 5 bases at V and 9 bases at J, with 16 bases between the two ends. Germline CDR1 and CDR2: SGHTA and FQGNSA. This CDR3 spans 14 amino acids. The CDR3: CASSKTGDRKKLFF. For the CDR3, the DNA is TGTGCCAGCAGCAAGACGGGAGATCGCAAAAAACTGTTTTTT.

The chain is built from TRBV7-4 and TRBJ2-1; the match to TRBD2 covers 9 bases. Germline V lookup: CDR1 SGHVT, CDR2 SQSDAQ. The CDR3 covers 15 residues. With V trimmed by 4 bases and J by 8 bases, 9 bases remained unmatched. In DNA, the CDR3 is TGTGCCAGCAGCTCTCCCGGGACTAGCCTCTATGAGCAGTTCTTC. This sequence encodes CASSSPGTSLYEQFF.

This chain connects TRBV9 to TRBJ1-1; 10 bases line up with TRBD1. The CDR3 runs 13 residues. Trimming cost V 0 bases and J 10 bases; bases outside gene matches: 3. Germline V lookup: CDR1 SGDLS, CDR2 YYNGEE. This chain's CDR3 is CASSVEGQGPAFF. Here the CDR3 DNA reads TGTGCCAGCAGCGTAGAGGGACAGGGGCCAGCTTTCTTT.

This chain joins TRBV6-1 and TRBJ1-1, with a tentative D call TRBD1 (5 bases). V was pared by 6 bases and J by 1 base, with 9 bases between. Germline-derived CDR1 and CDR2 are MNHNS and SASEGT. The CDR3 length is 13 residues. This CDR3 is CASSAQGNTEAFF. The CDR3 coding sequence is TGTGCCAGCAGCGCTCAGGGGAACACTGAAGCTTTCTTT.

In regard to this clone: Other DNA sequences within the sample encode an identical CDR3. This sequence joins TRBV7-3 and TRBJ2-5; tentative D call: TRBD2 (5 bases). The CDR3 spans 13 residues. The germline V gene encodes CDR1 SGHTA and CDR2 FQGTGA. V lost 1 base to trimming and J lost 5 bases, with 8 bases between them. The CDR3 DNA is TGTGCCAGCAGCTTAAGTGGCGGGGAGACCCAGTACTTC. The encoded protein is CASSLSGGETQYF.

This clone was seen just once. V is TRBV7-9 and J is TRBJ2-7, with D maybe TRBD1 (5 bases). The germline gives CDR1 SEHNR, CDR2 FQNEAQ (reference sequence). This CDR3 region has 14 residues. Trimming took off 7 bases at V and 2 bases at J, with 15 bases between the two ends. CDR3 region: CASKPAGPTYEQYF. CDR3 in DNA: TGTGCCAGCAAGCCAGCAGGGCCCACCTACGAGCAGTACTTC.

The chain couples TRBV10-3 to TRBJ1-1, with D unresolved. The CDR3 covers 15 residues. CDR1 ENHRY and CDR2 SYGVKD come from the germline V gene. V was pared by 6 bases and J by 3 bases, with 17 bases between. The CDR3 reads CAISPFSSRDTEAFF. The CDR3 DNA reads TGTGCCATCAGCCCTTTTTCCTCGAGGGACACTGAAGCTTTCTTT.

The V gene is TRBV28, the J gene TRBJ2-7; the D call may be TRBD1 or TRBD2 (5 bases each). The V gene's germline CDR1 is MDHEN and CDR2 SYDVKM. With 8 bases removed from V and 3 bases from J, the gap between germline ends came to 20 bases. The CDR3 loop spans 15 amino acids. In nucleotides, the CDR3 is TGTGCCAGCCTTACCCCGGGGCTGAATCACTACGAGCAGTACTTC. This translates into CASLTPGLNHYEQYF. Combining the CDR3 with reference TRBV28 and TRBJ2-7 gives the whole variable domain DVKVTQSSRYLVKRTGEKVFLECVQDMDHENMFWYRQDPGLGLRLIYFSYDVKMKEKGDIPEGYSVSREKKERFSLILESASTNQTSMYLCASLTPGLNHYEQYFGPGTRLTVT.

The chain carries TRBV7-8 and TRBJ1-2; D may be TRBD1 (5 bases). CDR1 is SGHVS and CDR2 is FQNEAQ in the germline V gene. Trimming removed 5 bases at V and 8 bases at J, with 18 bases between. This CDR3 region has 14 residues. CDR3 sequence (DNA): TGTGCCAGCAGCCCCCAGCCGGGGCAGGACGGCTACACCTTC. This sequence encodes CASSPQPGQDGYTF.

The CDR3 region has the DNA TGTGCCAGCAGCTTGAACGGTCCCTCTTCGGGCGAGCAGTACTTC. Translating gives CASSLNGPSSGEQYF. The chain uses TRBV11-3 and TRBJ2-7; D is undetermined. Germline CDR1 and CDR2: SGHNT and YENEEA. CDR3 length: 15 residues. V dropped 3 bases and J dropped 6 bases, with 18 bases sitting between them.

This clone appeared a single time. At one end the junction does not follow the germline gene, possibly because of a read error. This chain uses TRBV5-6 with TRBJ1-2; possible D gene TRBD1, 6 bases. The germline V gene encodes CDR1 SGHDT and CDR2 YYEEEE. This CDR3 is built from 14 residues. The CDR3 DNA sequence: TGTGCCAGCAGCTTGAGGAGCCAGGGGAATGGCCACACCTTC. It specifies CASSLRSQGNGHTF.